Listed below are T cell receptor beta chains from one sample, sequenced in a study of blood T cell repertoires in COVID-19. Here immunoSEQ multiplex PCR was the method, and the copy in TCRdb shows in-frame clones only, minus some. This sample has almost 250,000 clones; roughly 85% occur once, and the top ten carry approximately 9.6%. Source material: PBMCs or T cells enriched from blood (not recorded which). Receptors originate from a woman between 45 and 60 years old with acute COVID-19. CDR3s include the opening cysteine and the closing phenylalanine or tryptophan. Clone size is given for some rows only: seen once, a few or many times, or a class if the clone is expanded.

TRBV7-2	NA	CASSSRQGARRYGYTF
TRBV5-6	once	CASSPGGGLYEQYF
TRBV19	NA	CASTPRRGHNGYTF
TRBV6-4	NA	CASSDSPGDSPLHF
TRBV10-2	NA	CASSGGTRGLEGYTF
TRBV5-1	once	CASSLDGGWEQYF
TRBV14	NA	CASSQVLTSINEQFF
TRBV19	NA	CASIKTSGGLGGENIQYF
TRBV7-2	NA	CASSRRATVVYGYTF
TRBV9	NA	CASNEGGTGELFF
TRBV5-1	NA	CASRDRDANTGELFF
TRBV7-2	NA	CASSPGQQAFF
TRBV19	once	CASNKSGTGSGANVLTF
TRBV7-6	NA	CASSLGGQGWNTGELFF
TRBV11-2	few	CASSLMGAAFF
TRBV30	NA	CAWSQEANQPQHF
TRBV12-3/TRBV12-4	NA	CASSFQGAETQYF
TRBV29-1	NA	CSIGQATVAEAFF
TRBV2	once	CASSSGQGAYSNQPQHF
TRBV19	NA	CASSIARTGQTIEAFF
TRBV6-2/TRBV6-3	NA	CASSYRQGSTYEQYF
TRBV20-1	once	CSYGHLYGYTF
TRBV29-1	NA	CSAVTGGRAFF